Listed below are T cell receptor beta chains from one sample, sequenced in a study of shared clonotypes between healthy human individuals. Some clones are missing from TCRdb's copy, which holds only in-frame ones; the method was immunoSEQ multiplex PCR. The sample lists about a million clones, roughly 75% seen once, with approximately 1.5% in the top ten. The sequencing sample was made of memory CD4+ T cells sorted from blood. These receptors came from a man aged 18 to 35 in good health. The CDR3 runs from the conserved cysteine through the conserved F or W. A D gene is named only where the DNA matches it firmly. Clone sizes are given selectively: once, few, many, or a class where the clone is expanded.

D	size	V	J	DNA	CDR3
NA	NA	TRBV6-1	TRBJ1-5	TGTGCCAGCAATTGGGGGGGGAGCAATCAGCCCCAGCATTTT	CASNWGGSNQPQHF
NA	NA	TRBV6-6	TRBJ2-5	TGTGCCAGCAGTATCCGGGGGGAGACCCAGTACTTC	CASSIRGETQYF
NA	NA	TRBV30	TRBJ2-5	TGTGCCTGGAGTAGGACATGGCAAGAGACCCAGTACTTC	CAWSRTWQETQYF
TRBD1	NA	TRBV7-9	TRBJ2-5	TGTGCCAGCAGCTTTTCAACAGGGGGTTTTTTCCAAGAGACCCAGTACTTC	CASSFSTGGFFQETQYF
TRBD1	NA	TRBV5-6	TRBJ1-2	TGTGCCAGCAGCCCGACAGGGACAGAAAATGGCTACACCTTC	CASSPTGTENGYTF
NA	NA	TRBV6-1	TRBJ1-5	TGTGCCAGCAGACCAAGTGGGGGGAATCAGCCCCAGCATTTT	CASRPSGGNQPQHF
TRBD1	NA	TRBV30	TRBJ1-3	TGTGCCTGGAGTGTACAGGGGGCTTATGGAAACACCATATATTTT	CAWSVQGAYGNTIYF
NA	NA	TRBV6-6	TRBJ1-1	TGTGCCAGCAGGGAGACAGGCGGGACTGAAGCTTTCTTT	CASRETGGTEAFF
NA	NA	TRBV9	TRBJ1-4	TGTGCCAGCAGCATACAGGGAAAAGGTGAAAAACTGTTTTTT	CASSIQGKGEKLFF
NA	NA	TRBV19	TRBJ2-3	TGTGCCAGTAGTATAGATTCCGGGACTTTCACAGATACGCAGTATTTT	CASSIDSGTFTDTQYF
NA	NA	TRBV28	TRBJ1-5	TGTGCCAGCAGTTTCGGTCGCAATCAGCCCCAGCATTTT	CASSFGRNQPQHF
TRBD1	many	TRBV5-8	TRBJ1-2	TGTGCCAGCAGCTACGGGGACAGGGGGGCAACCTATGGCTACACCTTC	CASSYGDRGATYGYTF
NA	once	TRBV6-1	TRBJ1-1	TGTGCCAGCAGTGAAGTATTGAACACTGAAGCTTTCTTT	CASSEVLNTEAFF
NA	many	TRBV7-2	TRBJ2-5	TGTGCCAGCAGCCCGACCGCGGCCCAAGAGACCCAGTACTTC	CASSPTAAQETQYF
NA	few	TRBV20-1	TRBJ1-2	TGCAGTGCCTTAAGGGGCGGCTACACCTTC	CSALRGGYTF
TRBD2	NA	TRBV28	TRBJ2-7	TGTGCCAGCAGTTTAGCGGGGGTCTCCTACGAGCAGTACTTC	CASSLAGVSYEQYF
NA	NA	TRBV7-2	TRBJ2-7	TGTGCCAGCAGCGCACTTGGAGGGTTCTACGAGCAGTACTTC	CASSALGGFYEQYF